The rows below give T cell receptor beta chains drawn from one sample of a study of blood T cell repertoires in COVID-19. Using immunoSEQ multiplex PCR, the repertoire was profiled, and TCRdb retains in-frame clones only, with some absent. The sample lists fewer than 250,000 clones; over 75% were seen once. Sequenced material: PBMCs or T cells enriched from blood (not recorded which). Receptors originate from a woman aged 50 to 65 with acute COVID-19. The CDR3 runs from the conserved cysteine through the conserved F or W. The order of the fields is CDR3 length, V gene, J gene, CDR3 protein.

len: 14
v_gene: TRBV7-9
j_gene: TRBJ1-2
CDR3aa: CASSLRQGSNGYTF

len: 15
v_gene: TRBV7-9
j_gene: TRBJ2-1
CDR3aa: CASRTRLPDNNEQFF

len: 13
v_gene: TRBV5-1
j_gene: TRBJ1-3
CDR3aa: CASSLGVGNTIYF

len: 14
v_gene: TRBV30
j_gene: TRBJ2-7
CDR3aa: CAWSTRVSDYEQYF

len: 16
v_gene: TRBV3-1/TRBV3-2
j_gene: TRBJ2-3
CDR3aa: CASSQGLGARRNTQYF

len: 16
v_gene: TRBV5-1
j_gene: TRBJ1-2
CDR3aa: CASRLGQGGGEVGYTF

len: 16
v_gene: TRBV23-1
j_gene: TRBJ2-1
CDR3aa: CASSQSRSSCENEQFF

len: 14
v_gene: TRBV6-5
j_gene: TRBJ1-2
CDR3aa: CASSWGQGAGGYTF

len: 14
v_gene: TRBV7-9
j_gene: TRBJ1-2
CDR3aa: CASSLSQGNYGYTF

len: 12
v_gene: TRBV30
j_gene: TRBJ1-1
CDR3aa: CAWSVRGTPAFF

len: 14
v_gene: TRBV27
j_gene: TRBJ2-1
CDR3aa: CASSSGGARNEQFF

len: 15
v_gene: TRBV6-5
j_gene: TRBJ1-1
CDR3aa: CASSYTRQTNTEAFF

len: 13
v_gene: TRBV9
j_gene: TRBJ2-7
CDR3aa: CASSGTGFHEQYF

len: 13
v_gene: TRBV18
j_gene: TRBJ1-1
CDR3aa: CASSRVGGPEAFF

len: 12
v_gene: TRBV30
j_gene: TRBJ2-7
CDR3aa: CAWVATPYEQYF

len: 16
v_gene: TRBV10-3
j_gene: TRBJ1-6
CDR3aa: CAISDIGTDYNSPLHF

len: 17
v_gene: TRBV7-2
j_gene: TRBJ2-1
CDR3aa: CASSLVGSTGPYNEQFF

len: 15
v_gene: TRBV19
j_gene: TRBJ1-5
CDR3aa: CASSIVTGEGQPQHF

len: 14
v_gene: TRBV4-3
j_gene: TRBJ2-3
CDR3aa: CASSLARGTDTQYF

len: 14
v_gene: TRBV19
j_gene: TRBJ2-3
CDR3aa: CASRDRAGTDTQYF

len: 15
v_gene: TRBV3-1/TRBV3-2
j_gene: TRBJ2-1
CDR3aa: CASSPPPGAYNEQFF

len: 17
v_gene: TRBV4-1
j_gene: TRBJ1-2
CDR3aa: CASSQDRGTGVNYGYTF

len: 16
v_gene: TRBV18
j_gene: TRBJ1-3
CDR3aa: CASSPDITLSGNTIYF

len: 12
v_gene: TRBV3-1/TRBV3-2
j_gene: TRBJ2-7
CDR3aa: CASSPAGYEQYF

len: 16
v_gene: TRBV7-6
j_gene: TRBJ1-6
CDR3aa: CASSLASSGLGSPLHF

len: 14
v_gene: TRBV11-2
j_gene: TRBJ1-1
CDR3aa: CASSLVAGNTEAFF

len: 14
v_gene: TRBV19
j_gene: TRBJ1-1
CDR3aa: CATSDRGLGTEAFF

len: 11
v_gene: TRBV2
j_gene: TRBJ1-2
CDR3aa: CASPHGYGYTF

len: 14
v_gene: TRBV25-1
j_gene: TRBJ1-4
CDR3aa: CASRTDDGLEKLFF

len: 13
v_gene: TRBV6-2/TRBV6-3
j_gene: TRBJ1-5
CDR3aa: CASSLEDLRPQHF

len: 18
v_gene: TRBV27
j_gene: TRBJ1-1
CDR3aa: CASTSFGQGPKRSTEAFF

len: 12
v_gene: TRBV30
j_gene: TRBJ2-5
CDR3aa: CAWAMAQETQYF

len: 13
v_gene: TRBV27
j_gene: TRBJ1-1
CDR3aa: CASSPKLYTEAFF

len: 17
v_gene: TRBV9
j_gene: TRBJ2-3
CDR3aa: CASSALGLLATTDTQYF

len: 14
v_gene: TRBV5-4
j_gene: TRBJ1-4
CDR3aa: CASSLQGAGEKLFF

len: 15
v_gene: TRBV6-5
j_gene: TRBJ1-6
CDR3aa: CASSRQGARNSPLHF

len: 15
v_gene: TRBV18
j_gene: TRBJ1-6
CDR3aa: CASSSAWDSNSPLHF

len: 13
v_gene: TRBV2
j_gene: TRBJ2-1
CDR3aa: CASRGTGTNEQFF

len: 15
v_gene: TRBV19
j_gene: TRBJ1-1
CDR3aa: CASNPQSVLGTEAFF

len: 13
v_gene: TRBV6-5
j_gene: TRBJ1-1
CDR3aa: CASSRTVNTEAFF

len: 16
v_gene: TRBV7-2
j_gene: TRBJ2-5
CDR3aa: CASSGVTSGGQETQYF

len: 15
v_gene: TRBV28
j_gene: TRBJ1-4
CDR3aa: CASSFTQGAVEKLFF

len: 18
v_gene: TRBV30
j_gene: TRBJ1-1
CDR3aa: CAWSVEPWGNGMNTEAFF

len: 15
v_gene: TRBV6-5
j_gene: TRBJ1-6
CDR3aa: CASNPTGGFNSPLHF

len: 13
v_gene: TRBV3-1/TRBV3-2
j_gene: TRBJ1-5
CDR3aa: CASSQGRVQPQHF

len: 17
v_gene: TRBV11-2
j_gene: TRBJ2-1
CDR3aa: CASSFLLTSGGADEQFF

len: 14
v_gene: TRBV5-4
j_gene: TRBJ1-1
CDR3aa: CASSFPRVNTEAFF

len: 14
v_gene: TRBV5-6
j_gene: TRBJ2-5
CDR3aa: CASFRTDAKETQYF

len: 14
v_gene: TRBV11-2
j_gene: TRBJ1-1
CDR3aa: CASTKITPNTEAFF

len: 11
v_gene: TRBV30
j_gene: TRBJ1-2
CDR3aa: CAWSVAYGYTF

len: 11
v_gene: TRBV12-5
j_gene: TRBJ2-7
CDR3aa: CASGFVGEQYF

len: 11
v_gene: TRBV10-3
j_gene: TRBJ2-7
CDR3aa: CATGTGYEQYF

len: 15
v_gene: TRBV6-5
j_gene: TRBJ1-1
CDR3aa: CASSYSPGMNTEAFF

len: 17
v_gene: TRBV5-4
j_gene: TRBJ2-7
CDR3aa: CASSSGTGRLSLYEQYF

len: 14
v_gene: TRBV7-9
j_gene: TRBJ1-1
CDR3aa: CASTLPPENTEAFF